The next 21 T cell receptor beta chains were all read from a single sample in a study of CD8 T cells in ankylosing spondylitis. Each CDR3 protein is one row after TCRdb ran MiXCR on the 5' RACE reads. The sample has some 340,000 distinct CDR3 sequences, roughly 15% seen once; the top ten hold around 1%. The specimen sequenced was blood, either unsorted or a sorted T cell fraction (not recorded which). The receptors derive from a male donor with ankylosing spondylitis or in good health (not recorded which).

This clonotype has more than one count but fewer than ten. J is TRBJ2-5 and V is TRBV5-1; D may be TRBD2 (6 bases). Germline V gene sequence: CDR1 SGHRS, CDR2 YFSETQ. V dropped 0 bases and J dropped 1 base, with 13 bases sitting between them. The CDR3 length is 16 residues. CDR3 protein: CASSLEGWEVQETQYF. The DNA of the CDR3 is TGCGCCAGCAGCTTGGAGGGCTGGGAGGTCCAAGAGACCCAGTACTTC.

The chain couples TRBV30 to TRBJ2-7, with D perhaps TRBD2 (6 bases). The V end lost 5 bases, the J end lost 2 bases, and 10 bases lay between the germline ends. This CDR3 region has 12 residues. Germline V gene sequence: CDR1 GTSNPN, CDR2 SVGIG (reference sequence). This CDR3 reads CAWGTDAYEQYF. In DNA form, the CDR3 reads TGTGCCTGGGGGACTGATGCCTACGAGCAGTACTTC.

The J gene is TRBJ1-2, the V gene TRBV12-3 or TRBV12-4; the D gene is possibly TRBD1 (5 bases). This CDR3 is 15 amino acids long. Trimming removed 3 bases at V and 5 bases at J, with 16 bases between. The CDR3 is CASSFGQGSPYGYTF. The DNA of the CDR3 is TGTGCCAGCAGTTTTGGCCAGGGTTCTCCATATGGCTACACCTTC.

The chain's CDR3 is CASRPGQGADTQYF. The CDR3 DNA sequence: TGTGCCAGCAGGCCGGGACAGGGGGCCGATACGCAGTATTTT. V and J are TRBV11-2 and TRBJ2-3, with 12 positions matching TRBD1. This CDR3 comprises 14 residues. The J segment lost 6 bases and the V segment lost 6 bases, leaving 4 bases of the junction unmatched. Germline lookup yields CDR1 SGHAT and CDR2 FQNNGV.

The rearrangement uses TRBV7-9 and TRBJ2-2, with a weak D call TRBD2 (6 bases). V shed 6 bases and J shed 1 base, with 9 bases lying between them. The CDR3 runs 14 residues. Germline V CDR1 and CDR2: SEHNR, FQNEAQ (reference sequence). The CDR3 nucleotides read TGTGCCAGCAGGGGACTTCGGAACACCGGGGAGCTGTTTTTT. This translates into CASRGLRNTGELFF.

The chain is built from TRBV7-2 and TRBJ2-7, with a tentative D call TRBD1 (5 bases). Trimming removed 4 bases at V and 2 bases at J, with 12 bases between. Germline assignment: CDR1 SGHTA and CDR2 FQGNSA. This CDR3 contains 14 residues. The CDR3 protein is CASSSHAGTYEQYF. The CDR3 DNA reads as TGTGCCAGCAGCTCCCATGCAGGGACCTACGAGCAGTACTTC.

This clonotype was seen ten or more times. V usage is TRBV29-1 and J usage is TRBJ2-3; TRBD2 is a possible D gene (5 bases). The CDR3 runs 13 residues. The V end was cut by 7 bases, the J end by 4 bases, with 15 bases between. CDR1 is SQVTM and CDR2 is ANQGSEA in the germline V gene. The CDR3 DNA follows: TGCAGCGCCTCCCTAACTAGTGCAGATACGCAGTATTTT. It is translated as CSASLTSADTQYF.

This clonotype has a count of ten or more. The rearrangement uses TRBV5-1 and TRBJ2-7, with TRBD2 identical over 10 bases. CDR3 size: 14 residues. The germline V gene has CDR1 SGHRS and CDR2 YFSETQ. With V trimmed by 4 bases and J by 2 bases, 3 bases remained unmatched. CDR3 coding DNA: TGCGCCAGCAGCCTGAGCGGGAGGGCCTACGAGCAGTACTTC. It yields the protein CASSLSGRAYEQYF. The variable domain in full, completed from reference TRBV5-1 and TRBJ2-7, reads KAGVTQTPRYLIKTRGQQVTLSCSPISGHRSVSWYQQTPGQGLQFLFEYFSETQRNKGNFPGRFSGRQFSNSRSEMNVSTLELGDSALYLCASSLSGRAYEQYFGPGTRLTVT.

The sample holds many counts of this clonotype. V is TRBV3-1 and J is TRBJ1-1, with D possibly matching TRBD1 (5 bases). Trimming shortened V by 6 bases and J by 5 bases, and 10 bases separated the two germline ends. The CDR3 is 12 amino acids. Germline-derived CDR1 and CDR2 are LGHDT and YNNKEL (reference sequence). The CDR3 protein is CASRGGGTEAFF. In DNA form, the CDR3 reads TGTGCCAGCAGGGGGGGTGGGACTGAAGCTTTCTTT.

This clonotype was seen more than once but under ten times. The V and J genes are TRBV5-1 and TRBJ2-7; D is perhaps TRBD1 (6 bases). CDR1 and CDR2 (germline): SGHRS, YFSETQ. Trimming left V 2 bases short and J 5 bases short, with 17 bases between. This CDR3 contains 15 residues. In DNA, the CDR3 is TGCGCCAGCAGCTTCGCTGGACAGCCGCCTAACGAGCAGTACTTC. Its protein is CASSFAGQPPNEQYF.

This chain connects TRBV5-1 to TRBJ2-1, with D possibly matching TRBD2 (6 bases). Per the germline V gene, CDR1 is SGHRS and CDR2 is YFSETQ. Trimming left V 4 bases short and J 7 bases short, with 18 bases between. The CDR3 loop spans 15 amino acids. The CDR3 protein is CASSQLVEGGNEQFF. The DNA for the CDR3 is TGCGCCAGCAGCCAATTAGTCGAGGGAGGTAATGAGCAGTTCTTC.

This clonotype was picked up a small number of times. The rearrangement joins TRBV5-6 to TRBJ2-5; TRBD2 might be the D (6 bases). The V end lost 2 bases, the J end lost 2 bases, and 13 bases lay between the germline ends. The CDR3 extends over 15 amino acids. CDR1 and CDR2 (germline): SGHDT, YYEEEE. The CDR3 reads CASSFWDFGQETQYF. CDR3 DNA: TGTGCCAGCAGCTTCTGGGACTTCGGACAAGAGACCCAGTACTTC.

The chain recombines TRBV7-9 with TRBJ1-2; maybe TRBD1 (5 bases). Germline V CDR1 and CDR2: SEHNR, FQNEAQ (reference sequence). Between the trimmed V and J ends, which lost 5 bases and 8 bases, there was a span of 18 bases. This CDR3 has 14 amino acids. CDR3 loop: CASSPEVPGKGYTF. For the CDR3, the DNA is TGTGCCAGCAGCCCAGAGGTACCAGGGAAAGGCTACACCTTC.

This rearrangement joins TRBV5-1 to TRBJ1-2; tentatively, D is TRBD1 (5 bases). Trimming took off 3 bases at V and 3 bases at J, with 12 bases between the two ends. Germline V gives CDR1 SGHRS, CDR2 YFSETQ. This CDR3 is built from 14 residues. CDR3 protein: CASSWDLSDYGYTF. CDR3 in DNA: TGCGCCAGCAGCTGGGACCTATCTGACTATGGCTACACCTTC. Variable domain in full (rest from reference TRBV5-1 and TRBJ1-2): KAGVTQTPRYLIKTRGQQVTLSCSPISGHRSVSWYQQTPGQGLQFLFEYFSETQRNKGNFPGRFSGRQFSNSRSEMNVSTLELGDSALYLCASSWDLSDYGYTFGSGTRLTVV.

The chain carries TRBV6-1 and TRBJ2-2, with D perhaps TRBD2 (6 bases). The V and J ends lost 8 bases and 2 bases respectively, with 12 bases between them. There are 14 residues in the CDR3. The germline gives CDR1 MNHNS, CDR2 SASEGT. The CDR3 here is CASERVLNTGELFF. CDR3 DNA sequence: TGTGCCAGCGAGCGGGTACTTAACACCGGGGAGCTGTTTTTT.

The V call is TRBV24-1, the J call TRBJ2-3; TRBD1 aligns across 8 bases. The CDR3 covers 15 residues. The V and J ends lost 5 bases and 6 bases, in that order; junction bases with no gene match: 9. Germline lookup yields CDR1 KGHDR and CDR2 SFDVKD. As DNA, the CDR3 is TGTGCCACCAGTGCGTCGCCTGACAGGGGTGATACGCAGTATTTT. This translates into CATSASPDRGDTQYF.

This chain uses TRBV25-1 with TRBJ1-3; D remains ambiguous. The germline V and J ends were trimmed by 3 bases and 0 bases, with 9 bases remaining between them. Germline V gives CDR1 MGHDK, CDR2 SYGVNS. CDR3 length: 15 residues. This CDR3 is CASSDPAFSGNTIYF. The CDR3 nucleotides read TGTGCCAGCAGTGATCCGGCCTTCTCTGGAAACACCATATATTTT.

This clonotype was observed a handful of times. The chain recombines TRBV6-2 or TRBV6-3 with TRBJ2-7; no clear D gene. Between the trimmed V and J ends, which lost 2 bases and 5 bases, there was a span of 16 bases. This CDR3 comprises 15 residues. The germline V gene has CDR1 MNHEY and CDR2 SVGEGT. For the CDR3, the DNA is TGTGCCAGCAGTTACGGCAGATCCGGTACCAACGAGCAGTACTTC. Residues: CASSYGRSGTNEQYF.

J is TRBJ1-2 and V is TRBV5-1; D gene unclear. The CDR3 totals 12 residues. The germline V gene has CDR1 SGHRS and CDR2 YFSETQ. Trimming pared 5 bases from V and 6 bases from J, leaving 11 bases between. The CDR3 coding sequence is TGCGCCAGCAGGCGGGGTGAGGATGGCTACACCTTC. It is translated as CASRRGEDGYTF.

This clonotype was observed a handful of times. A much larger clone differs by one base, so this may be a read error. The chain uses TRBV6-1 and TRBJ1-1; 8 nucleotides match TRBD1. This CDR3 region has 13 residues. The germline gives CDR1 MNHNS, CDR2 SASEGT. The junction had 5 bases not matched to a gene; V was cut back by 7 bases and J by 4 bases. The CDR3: CASTRTGSTEAFF. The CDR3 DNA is TGTGCCAGCACCCGGACAGGGAGCACTGAAGCTTTCTTT.

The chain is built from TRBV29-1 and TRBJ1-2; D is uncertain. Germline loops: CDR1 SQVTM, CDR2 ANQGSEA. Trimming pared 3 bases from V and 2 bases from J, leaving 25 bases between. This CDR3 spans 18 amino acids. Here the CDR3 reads CSVDKSETSWTGNYGYTF. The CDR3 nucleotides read TGCAGCGTTGACAAATCTGAAACCTCTTGGACGGGAAACTATGGCTACACCTTC.